A single T cell receptor (beta chain) is shown here with its context. The entry originates in a study of OX40 agonist ivuxolimab in advanced cancers. Method: immunoSEQ multiplex PCR; TCRdb's copy keeps in-frame clones and lacks some. The data contain about 79,000 clones, 90% of them singletons. Looked up from germline, CDR1 is LNHDA and CDR2 is SQIVND (reference sequence). V was cut by 4 bases and J by 5 bases, with 12 bases left in between. The CDR3 consists of 14 residues. The source was CD4+ or CD8+ T cells sorted from blood, collected in a trial of the OX40 agonist ivuxolimab. This receptor was obtained from an adult with an advanced solid tumor such as melanoma, head and neck, liver or kidney cancer. The chain uses TRBV19 and TRBJ2-4, with D tentatively TRBD2 (5 bases). The CDR3 protein is CASSRTLRENIQYF. Here the CDR3 DNA reads TGTGCCAGTAGTAGGACTCTTAGGGAAAACATTCAGTACTTC.